This record concerns one TCR beta chain sequence. Its antigen is still unknown. This sample stems from a study of cytomegalovirus exposure and HLA in healthy donors. CDR3 length equals 18 residues. From germline, CDR1 is MNHEY and CDR2 SMNVEV (reference sequence). Trimming left V 3 bases short and J 0 bases short, with 18 bases between. Study-wide results and caveats: A prior analysis recorded that most TCR beta V segments were productive about 87% or about 30% of the time.

The PCR had 60 Vbeta and 13 Jbeta primers. Generated by immunoSEQ multiplex PCR, the TCRdb table keeps only in-frame clones and is missing some. The sample records 150,000 to 250,000 clones, roughly 78% being singletons. The genes are TRBV27 and TRBJ1-5; possible D gene TRBD1, 6 bases. The sample comprised PBMCs. The source is a girl between 5 and 17 years old in good health and CMV-seropositive. The CDR3 reads CASSFSPEQGNSNQPQHF. The CDR3 nucleotides are TGTGCCAGCAGTTTCTCACCAGAACAGGGAAATAGCAATCAGCCCCAGCATTTT.